This TCR beta chain emerged from a study of Tregs in tolerant kidney transplant recipients (dated by TCRdb to about 2019). Regarding the complete study: The study used TCRbeta sequencing to identify donor-specific regulatory T cells before combined kidney and bone marrow transplantation, then tracked those cells after transplant. In a few healthy controls, several methods of expanding Tregs specific for an allogeneic donor were compared by TCRbeta repertoire sequencing. Overall study outcomes, separate from this receptor: Biological reproducibility was not directly addressed, though technical replication error appeared minimal. Because the study included only a small number of patients, the results must be confirmed in larger populations and under other immunosuppression protocols. Expanding Tregs with activated donor B cells appeared to identify the most biologically relevant and donor-specific TCRbeta repertoire.

The CDR3, from cysteine to phenylalanine, totals 16 residues. Here the CDR3 DNA is all that survives: 48 bases in frame from base 1. Based on the germline V gene, the CDR1 and CDR2 sequences are SGHRS and YFSETQ. The junction shows trimming of 0 bases on V and 9 bases on J, plus 16 bases between the germline ends. Thawed PBMCs were FACS-sorted into unstimulated Tregs (CD4+CD25+CD127-), CD4+ non-Tregs (CD4+CD25-), CD4 cells and CD8 cells. Healthy control blood came either as purchased buffy coats or from healthy volunteers. Healthy control blood was processed by Ficoll density gradient to PBMCs and cryopreserved; patient PBMCs were collected before and after transplant. On this clone: No antigen is known for it. Per-base qualities were not stored, and no clone one base away is much larger.

For TCRbeta CDR3 sequencing, genomic DNA was extracted from sorted cells using the QIAGEN DNeasy Blood and Tissue Kit. High-throughput TCRbeta CDR3 sequencing was carried out commercially through immunoSEQ, with PCR amplification with bias correction and internal controls included. Per the original workflow: Unique productive TCRbeta sequences were defined by CDR3 nucleotide sequence where primers matched, and otherwise by CDR3 amino acid sequence together with Vbeta and Jbeta genes. As a correction for sorting error, sequences shared between sorted populations at a frequency ratio of 2:1 or less were discarded, and the remaining shared sequences were assigned to the higher population. A sequence counted as donor-reactive if, in CFSE-low cells, the sequence had a frequency of at least 0.01% and was expanded at least 5-fold compared with unstimulated cells. Repertoire divergence was quantified by Jensen-Shannon divergence using the top 100 TCRbeta sequences ranked by frequency. For any sample with multiple sequencing runs, sorting error was corrected in each run separately before the runs were pooled. TCRdb took this table from immuneACCESS and kept in-frame rearrangements with V and J called. Such tables lack part of the clones; where checked against another copy, unresolved V genes explain under half of the gap, and the rest is unexplained. The V and J calls and clone size come from that table; D and trimming were worked out from the DNA. Across this sample there are tens of thousands of clones, with around 83% seen only once. 4.5% to 6.5% of the sample rests with the top ten.

Material: CD4+ T cells from blood. The chain uses TRBV5-1 and TRBJ1-6; D gene: possibly TRBD1, on 6 matching bases. The TCR sequence derives from a human donor in good health. The nucleotides read TGCGCCAGCAGCTTGGGTCCTCAGGGAGGGGGTTCACCCCTCCACTTT. Its protein product is CASSLGPQGGGSPLHF.